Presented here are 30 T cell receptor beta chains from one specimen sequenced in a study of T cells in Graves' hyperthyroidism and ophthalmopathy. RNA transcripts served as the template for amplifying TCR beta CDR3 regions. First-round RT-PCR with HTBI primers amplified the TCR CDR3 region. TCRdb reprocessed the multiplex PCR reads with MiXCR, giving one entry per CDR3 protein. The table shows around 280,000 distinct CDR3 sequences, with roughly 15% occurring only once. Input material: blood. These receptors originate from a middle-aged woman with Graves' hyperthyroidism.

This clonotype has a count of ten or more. The CDR3 protein is CASMGPRDTGELFF. CDR3 in DNA: TGTGCCAGCATGGGTCCCAGAGACACCGGGGAGCTGTTTTTT. The genes are TRBV28 and TRBJ2-2; D ambiguous. The V gene's germline CDR1 is MDHEN and CDR2 SYDVKM. The V gene lost 7 bases and the J gene lost 3 bases, with 12 bases spanning the gap. The CDR3 totals 14 residues.

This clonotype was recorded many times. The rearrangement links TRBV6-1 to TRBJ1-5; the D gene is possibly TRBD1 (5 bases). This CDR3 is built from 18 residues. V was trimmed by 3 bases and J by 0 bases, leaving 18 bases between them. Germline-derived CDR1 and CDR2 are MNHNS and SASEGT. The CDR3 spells CASSEGTGRGFSNQPQHF. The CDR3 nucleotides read TGTGCCAGCAGTGAGGGGACTGGGAGGGGATTTAGCAATCAGCCCCAGCATTTT.

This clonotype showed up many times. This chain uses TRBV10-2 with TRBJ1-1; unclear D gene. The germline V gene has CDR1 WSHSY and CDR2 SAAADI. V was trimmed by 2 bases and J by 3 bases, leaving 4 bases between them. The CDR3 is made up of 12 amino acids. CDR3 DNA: TGCGCCAGCAGTGAGGGAGACACTGAAGCTTTCTTT. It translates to CASSEGDTEAFF.

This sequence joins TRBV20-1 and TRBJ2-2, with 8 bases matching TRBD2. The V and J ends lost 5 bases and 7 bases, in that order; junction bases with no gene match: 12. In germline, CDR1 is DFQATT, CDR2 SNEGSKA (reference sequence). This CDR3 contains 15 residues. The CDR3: CSAGRAGVWGGELFF. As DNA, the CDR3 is TGCAGTGCTGGCCGAGCGGGAGTTTGGGGCGGGGAGCTGTTTTTT.

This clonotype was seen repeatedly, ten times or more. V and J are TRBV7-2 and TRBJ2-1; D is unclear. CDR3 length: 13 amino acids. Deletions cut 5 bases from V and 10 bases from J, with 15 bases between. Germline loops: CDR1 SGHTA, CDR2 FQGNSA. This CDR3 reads CASSPKAIGEQFF. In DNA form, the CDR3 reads TGTGCCAGCAGCCCAAAAGCAATCGGCGAGCAGTTCTTC.

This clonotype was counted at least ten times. DNA of the CDR3: TGTGCCAGCAGTTTCCGGCAAGGGAGCGAGCAGTACTTC. The encoded protein is CASSFRQGSEQYF. The V and J genes are TRBV28 and TRBJ2-7; tentatively, D is TRBD2 (5 bases). Germline-derived CDR1 and CDR2 are MDHEN and SYDVKM. The CDR3 loop spans 13 amino acids. Trimming removed 3 bases from V and 6 bases from J, with 12 bases in between.

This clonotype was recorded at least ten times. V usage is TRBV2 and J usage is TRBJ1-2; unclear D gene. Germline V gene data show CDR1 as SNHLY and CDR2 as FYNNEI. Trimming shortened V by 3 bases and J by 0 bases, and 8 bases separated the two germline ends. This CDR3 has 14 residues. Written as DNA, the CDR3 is TGTGCCAGCAGTGAGCGGACGGCTAACTATGGCTACACCTTC. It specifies CASSERTANYGYTF.

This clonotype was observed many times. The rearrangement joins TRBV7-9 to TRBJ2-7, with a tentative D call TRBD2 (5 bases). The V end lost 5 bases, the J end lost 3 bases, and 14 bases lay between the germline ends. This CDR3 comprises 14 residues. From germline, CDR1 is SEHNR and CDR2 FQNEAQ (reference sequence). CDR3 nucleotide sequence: TGTGCCAGCAGCAGCTACCGGGAAGACTACGAGCAGTACTTC. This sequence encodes CASSSYREDYEQYF.

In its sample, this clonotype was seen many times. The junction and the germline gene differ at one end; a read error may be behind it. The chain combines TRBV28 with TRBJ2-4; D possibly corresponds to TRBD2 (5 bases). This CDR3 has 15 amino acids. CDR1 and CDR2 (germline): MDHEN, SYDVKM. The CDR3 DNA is TGTGCCAGCAGTCCGATGGGCCTAGCCGAAAACATTCAGTACTTC. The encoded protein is CASSPMGLAENIQYF.

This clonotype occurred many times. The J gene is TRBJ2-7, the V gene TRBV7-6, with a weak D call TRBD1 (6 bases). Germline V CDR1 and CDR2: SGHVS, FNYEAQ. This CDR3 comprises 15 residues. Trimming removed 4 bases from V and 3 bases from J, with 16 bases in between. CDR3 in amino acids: CASSSNDGQNYEQYF. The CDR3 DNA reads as TGTGCCAGCAGCTCGAATGATGGACAGAACTACGAGCAGTACTTC.

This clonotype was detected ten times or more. The DNA for the CDR3 is TGTGCCAGCAGTTTGGTTCGGCTCCCCTATGGCTACACCTTC. It codes for CASSLVRLPYGYTF. This sequence joins TRBV28 and TRBJ1-2, with no clear D. CDR1 MDHEN and CDR2 SYDVKM come from the germline V gene. V gave up 3 bases and J gave up 4 bases, with 12 bases separating them. The CDR3 totals 14 residues.

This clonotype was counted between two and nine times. In nucleotides, the CDR3 is TGTGCCATCAGTGAACAGCTCGAAGCTTTCTTT. It translates to CAISEQLEAFF. V is TRBV10-3 and J is TRBJ1-1; D gene uncertain. Germline V lookup: CDR1 ENHRY, CDR2 SYGVKD. V shed 3 bases and J shed 8 bases, with 7 bases lying between them. This CDR3 is 11 amino acids long.

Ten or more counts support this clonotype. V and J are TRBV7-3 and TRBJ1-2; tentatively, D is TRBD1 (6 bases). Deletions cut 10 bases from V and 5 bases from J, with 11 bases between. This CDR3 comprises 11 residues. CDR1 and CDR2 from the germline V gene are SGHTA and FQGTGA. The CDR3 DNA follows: TGTGCCACTAAGACAGGATATGGCTACACCTTC. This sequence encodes CATKTGYGYTF.

CDR3 in amino acids: CASSKDSKSTDTQYF. The CDR3 DNA is TGCGCCAGCTCGAAGGATTCCAAGAGCACAGATACGCAGTATTTT. The V call is TRBV5-1, the J call TRBJ2-3; no reliable D call. This CDR3 has 15 amino acids. V shed 7 bases and J shed 0 bases, with 15 bases lying between them. CDR1 is SGHRS and CDR2 is YFSETQ in the germline V gene.

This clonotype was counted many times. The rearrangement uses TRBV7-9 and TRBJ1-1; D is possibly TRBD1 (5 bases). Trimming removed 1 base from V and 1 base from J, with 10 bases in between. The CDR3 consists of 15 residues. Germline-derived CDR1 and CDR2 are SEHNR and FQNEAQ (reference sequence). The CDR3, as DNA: TGTGCCAGCAGCTTAGGAGCGGGACCGAACACTGAAGCTTTCTTT. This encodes CASSLGAGPNTEAFF.

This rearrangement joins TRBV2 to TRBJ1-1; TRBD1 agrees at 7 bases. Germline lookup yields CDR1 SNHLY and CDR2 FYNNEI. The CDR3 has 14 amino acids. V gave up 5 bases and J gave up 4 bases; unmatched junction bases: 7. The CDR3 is CASSTTGAATEAFF. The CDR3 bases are TGTGCCAGCAGTACTACAGGGGCGGCCACTGAAGCTTTCTTT.

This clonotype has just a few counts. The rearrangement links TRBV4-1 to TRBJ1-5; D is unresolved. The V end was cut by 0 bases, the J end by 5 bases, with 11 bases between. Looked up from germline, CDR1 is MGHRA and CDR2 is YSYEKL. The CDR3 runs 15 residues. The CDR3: CASSQDRPTHQPQHF. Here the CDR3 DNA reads TGCGCCAGCAGCCAAGATCGCCCGACCCATCAGCCCCAGCATTTT.

CDR3 in amino acids: CSVNGDRGAETQYF. The CDR3 DNA follows: TGCAGCGTTAATGGAGACAGGGGGGCTGAGACCCAGTACTTC. This chain connects TRBV29-1 to TRBJ2-5, with 9 bases that match TRBD1. V trimming: 5 bases; J trimming: 5 bases; junction bases outside the gene matches: 9. This CDR3 is 14 amino acids long. In germline, CDR1 is SQVTM, CDR2 ANQGSEA. The full variable domain, in which reference TRBV29-1 and TRBJ2-5 provide the parts outside the CDR3, is SAVISQKPSRDICQRGTSLTIQCQVDSQVTMMFWYRQQPGQSLTLIATANQGSEATYESGFVIDKFPISRPNLTFSTLTVSNMSPEDSSIYLCSVNGDRGAETQYFGPGTRLLVL.

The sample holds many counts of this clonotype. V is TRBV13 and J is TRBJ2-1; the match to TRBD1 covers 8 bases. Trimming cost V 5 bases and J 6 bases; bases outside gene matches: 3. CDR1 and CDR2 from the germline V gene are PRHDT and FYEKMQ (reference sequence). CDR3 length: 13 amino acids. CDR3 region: CASSVGTGNEQFF. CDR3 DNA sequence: TGTGCCAGCAGCGTCGGGACAGGCAATGAGCAGTTCTTC. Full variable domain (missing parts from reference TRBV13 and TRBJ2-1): AAGVIQSPRHLIKEKRETATLKCYPIPRHDTVYWYQQGPGQDPQFLISFYEKMQSDKGSIPDRFSAQQFSDYHSELNMSSLELGDSALYFCASSVGTGNEQFFGPGTRLTVL.

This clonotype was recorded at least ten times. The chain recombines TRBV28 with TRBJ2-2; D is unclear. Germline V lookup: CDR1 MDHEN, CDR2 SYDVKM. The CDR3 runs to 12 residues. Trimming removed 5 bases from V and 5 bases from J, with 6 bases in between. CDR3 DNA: TGTGCCAGCAGTGCCCAAACCGGGGAGCTGTTTTTT. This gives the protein CASSAQTGELFF. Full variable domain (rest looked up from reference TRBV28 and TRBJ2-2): DVKVTQSSRYLVKRTGEKVFLECVQDMDHENMFWYRQDPGLGLRLIYFSYDVKMKEKGDIPEGYSVSREKKERFSLILESASTNQTSMYLCASSAQTGELFFGEGSRLTVL.

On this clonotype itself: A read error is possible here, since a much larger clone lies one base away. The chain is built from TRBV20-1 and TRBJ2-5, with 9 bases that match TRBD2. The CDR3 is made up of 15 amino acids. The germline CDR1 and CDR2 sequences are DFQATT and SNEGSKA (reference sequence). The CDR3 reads CGARFGLAGSETQYF. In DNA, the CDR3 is TGCGGTGCCCGTTTTGGGCTAGCGGGAAGTGAGACCCAGTACTTC.

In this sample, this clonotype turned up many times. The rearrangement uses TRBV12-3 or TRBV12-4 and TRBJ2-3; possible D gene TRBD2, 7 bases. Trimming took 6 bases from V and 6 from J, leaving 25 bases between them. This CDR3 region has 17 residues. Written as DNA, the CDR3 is TGTGCCAGCAGCCTTTTTTTTCGCGGGGGACAAGGGGATACGCAGTATTTT. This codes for CASSLFFRGGQGDTQYF.

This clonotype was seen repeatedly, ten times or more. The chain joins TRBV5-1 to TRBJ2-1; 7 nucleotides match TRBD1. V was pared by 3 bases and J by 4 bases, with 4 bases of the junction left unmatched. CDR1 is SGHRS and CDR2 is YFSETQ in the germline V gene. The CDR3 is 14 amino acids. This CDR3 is CASSSDRRYNEQFF. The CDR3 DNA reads TGCGCCAGCAGCTCGGACAGGCGATACAATGAGCAGTTCTTC.

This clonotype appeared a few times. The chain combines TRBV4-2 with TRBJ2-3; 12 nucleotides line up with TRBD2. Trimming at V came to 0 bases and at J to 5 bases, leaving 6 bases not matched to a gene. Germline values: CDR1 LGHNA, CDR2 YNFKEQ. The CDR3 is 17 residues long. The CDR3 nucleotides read TGTGCCAGCAGCCAAGATCGTGGACTAGCGGGAAAAGATACGCAGTATTTT. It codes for CASSQDRGLAGKDTQYF.

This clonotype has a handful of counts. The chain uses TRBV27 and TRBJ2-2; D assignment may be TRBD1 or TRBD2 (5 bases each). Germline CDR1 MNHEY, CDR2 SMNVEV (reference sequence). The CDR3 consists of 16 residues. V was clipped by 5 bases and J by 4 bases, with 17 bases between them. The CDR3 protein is CASSPVNGTGTGELFF. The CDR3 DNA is TGTGCCAGCAGTCCGGTTAACGGGACGGGCACCGGGGAGCTGTTTTTT.

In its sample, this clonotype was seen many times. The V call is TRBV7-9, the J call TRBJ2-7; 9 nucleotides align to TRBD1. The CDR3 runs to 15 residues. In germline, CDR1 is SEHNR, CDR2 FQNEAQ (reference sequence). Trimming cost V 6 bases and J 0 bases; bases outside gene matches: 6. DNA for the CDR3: TGTGCCAGCAGTTGGGGACAGGGCCCCTCCTACGAGCAGTACTTC. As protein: CASSWGQGPSYEQYF.

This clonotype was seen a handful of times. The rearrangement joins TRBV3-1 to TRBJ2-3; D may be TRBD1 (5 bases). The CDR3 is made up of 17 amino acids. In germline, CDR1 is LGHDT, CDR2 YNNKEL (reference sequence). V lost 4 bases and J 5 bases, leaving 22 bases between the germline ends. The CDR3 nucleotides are TGTGCCAGCAGCCCCAGCAGGCAGGCAGGGTCCGGAGATACGCAGTATTTT. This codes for CASSPSRQAGSGDTQYF.

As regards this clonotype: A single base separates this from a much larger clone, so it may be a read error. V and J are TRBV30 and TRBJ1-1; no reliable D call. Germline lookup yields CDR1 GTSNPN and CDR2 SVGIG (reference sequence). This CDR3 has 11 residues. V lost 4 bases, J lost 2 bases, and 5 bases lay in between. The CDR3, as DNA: TGTGCCTGGAACGTAAACACTGAAGCTTTCTTT. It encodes CAWNVNTEAFF.

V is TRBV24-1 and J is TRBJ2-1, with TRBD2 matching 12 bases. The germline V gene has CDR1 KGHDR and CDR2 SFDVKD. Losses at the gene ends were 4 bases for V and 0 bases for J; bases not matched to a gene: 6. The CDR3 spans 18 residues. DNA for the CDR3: TGTGCCACCAGTGAGACTAGCGGGAGTGGAGGCTCCTACAATGAGCAGTTCTTC. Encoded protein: CATSETSGSGGSYNEQFF.

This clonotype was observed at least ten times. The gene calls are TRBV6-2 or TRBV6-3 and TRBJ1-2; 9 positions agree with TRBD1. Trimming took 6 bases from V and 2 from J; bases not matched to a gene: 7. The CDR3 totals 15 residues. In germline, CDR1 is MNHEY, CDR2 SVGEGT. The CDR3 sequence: CASSRTGTGNYGYTF. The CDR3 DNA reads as TGTGCCAGCAGCCGTACCGGGACAGGGAACTATGGCTACACCTTC.